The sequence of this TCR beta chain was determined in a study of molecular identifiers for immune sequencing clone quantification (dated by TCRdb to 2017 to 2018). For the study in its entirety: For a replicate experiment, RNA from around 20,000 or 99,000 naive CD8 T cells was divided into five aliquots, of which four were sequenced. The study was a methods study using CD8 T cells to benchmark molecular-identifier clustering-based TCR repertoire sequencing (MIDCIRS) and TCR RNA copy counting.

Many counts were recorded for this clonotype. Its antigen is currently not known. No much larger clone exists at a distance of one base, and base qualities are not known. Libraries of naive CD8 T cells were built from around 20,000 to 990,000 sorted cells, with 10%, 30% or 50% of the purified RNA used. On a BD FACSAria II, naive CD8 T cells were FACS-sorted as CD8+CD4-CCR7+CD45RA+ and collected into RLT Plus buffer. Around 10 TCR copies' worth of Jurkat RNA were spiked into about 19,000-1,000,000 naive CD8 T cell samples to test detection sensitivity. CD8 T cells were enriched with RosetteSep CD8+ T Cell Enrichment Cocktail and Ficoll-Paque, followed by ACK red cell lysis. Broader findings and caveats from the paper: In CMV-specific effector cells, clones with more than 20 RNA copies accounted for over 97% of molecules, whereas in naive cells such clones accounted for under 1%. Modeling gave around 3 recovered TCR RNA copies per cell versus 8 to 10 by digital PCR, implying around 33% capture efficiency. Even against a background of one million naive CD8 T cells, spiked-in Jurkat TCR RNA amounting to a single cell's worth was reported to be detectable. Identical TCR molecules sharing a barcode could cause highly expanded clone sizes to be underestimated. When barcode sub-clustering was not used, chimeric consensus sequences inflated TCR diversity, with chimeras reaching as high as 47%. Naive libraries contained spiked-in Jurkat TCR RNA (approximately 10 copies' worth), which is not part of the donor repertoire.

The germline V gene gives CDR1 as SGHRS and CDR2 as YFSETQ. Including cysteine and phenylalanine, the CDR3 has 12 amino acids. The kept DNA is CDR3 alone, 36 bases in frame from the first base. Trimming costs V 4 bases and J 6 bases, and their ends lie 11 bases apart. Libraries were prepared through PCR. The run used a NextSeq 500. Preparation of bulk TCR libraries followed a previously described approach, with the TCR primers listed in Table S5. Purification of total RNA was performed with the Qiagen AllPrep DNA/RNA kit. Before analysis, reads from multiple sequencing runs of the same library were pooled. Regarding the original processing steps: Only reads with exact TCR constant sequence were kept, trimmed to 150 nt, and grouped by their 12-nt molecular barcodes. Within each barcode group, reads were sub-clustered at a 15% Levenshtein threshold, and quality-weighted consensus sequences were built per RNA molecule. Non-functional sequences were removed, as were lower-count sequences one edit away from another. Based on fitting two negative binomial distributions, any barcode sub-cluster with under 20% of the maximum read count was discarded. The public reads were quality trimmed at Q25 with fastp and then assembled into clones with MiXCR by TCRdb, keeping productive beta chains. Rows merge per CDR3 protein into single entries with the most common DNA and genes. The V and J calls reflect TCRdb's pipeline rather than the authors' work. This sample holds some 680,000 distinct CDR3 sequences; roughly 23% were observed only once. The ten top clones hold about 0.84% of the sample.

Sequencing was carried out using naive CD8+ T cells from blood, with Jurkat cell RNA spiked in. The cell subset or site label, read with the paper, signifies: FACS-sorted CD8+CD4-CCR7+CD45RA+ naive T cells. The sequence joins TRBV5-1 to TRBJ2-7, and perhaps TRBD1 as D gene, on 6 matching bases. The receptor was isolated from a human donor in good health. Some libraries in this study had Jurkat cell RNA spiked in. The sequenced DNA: TGCGCCAGCAGCCTGGACAGCCCCGAGCAGTACTTC. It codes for CASSLDSPEQYF. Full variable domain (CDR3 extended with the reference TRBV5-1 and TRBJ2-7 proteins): KAGVTQTPRYLIKTRGQQVTLSCSPISGHRSVSWYQQTPGQGLQFLFEYFSETQRNKGNFPGRFSGRQFSNSRSEMNVSTLELGDSALYLCASSLDSPEQYFGPGTRLTVT.